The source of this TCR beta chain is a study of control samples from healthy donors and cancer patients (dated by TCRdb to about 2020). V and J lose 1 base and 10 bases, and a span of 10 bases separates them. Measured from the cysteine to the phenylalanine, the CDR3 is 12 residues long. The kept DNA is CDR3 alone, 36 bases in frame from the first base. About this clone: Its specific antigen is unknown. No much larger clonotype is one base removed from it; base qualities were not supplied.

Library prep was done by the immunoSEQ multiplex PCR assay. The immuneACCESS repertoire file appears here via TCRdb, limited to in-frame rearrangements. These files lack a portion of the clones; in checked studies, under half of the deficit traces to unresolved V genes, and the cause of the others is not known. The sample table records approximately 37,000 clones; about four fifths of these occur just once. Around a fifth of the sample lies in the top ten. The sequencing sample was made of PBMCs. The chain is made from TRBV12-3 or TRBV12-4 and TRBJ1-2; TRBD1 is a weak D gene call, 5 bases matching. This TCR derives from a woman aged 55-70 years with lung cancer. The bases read TGTGCCAGCAGTTTAGGGGGCGGGAACTACACCTTC. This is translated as CASSLGGGNYTF.